The 27 T cell receptor beta chains below come from one sample, sequenced in a study of long-term antiretroviral therapy in people with HIV. Sequencing relied on immunoSEQ assay v3.0, run at survey level. Here immunoSEQ multiplex PCR was the method, and the copy in TCRdb shows in-frame clones only, minus some. The sample has tens of thousands of clones, 85% to 90% seen once; the top ten hold about 3.9%. Sequencing was performed on unsorted PBMCs, taken 1.8 years after starting antiretroviral therapy. The receptors shown here come from a woman under 30 with HIV.

The rearrangement joins TRBV5-1 to TRBJ1-3; D unclear. CDR3 length: 13 amino acids. In germline, CDR1 is SGHRS, CDR2 YFSETQ. Trimming pared 2 bases from V and 1 base from J, leaving 4 bases between. CDR3 region: CASSFWSGNTIYF. Here the CDR3 DNA reads TGCGCCAGCAGCTTTTGGTCTGGAAACACCATATATTTT.

V and J are TRBV7-8 and TRBJ2-7, with TRBD1 matching over 8 bases. The germline V gene has CDR1 SGHVS and CDR2 FQNEAQ. V shed 4 bases and J 3 bases; nucleotides not matched to a gene: 2. The CDR3 spans 13 residues. CDR3 sequence: CASSYGTGYEQYF. In nucleotides, the CDR3 is TGTGCCAGCAGCTACGGGACAGGCTACGAGCAGTACTTC.

CDR3 loop: CASMSGPSSYNEQFF. CDR3 in DNA: TGTGCCAGTATGTCGGGGCCGAGCTCCTACAATGAGCAGTTCTTC. The chain uses TRBV19 and TRBJ2-1; tentatively, D is TRBD1 or TRBD2 (5 bases each). The germline V gene encodes CDR1 LNHDA and CDR2 SQIVND (reference sequence). The V and J ends lost 7 bases and 0 bases respectively, with 13 bases between them. The CDR3 is made up of 15 amino acids.

This chain uses TRBV5-1 with TRBJ2-3; D remains unclear. The ends were cut back, 4 bases at V and 1 base at J, with 10 bases in the middle. CDR1 is SGHRS, CDR2 YFSETQ, per germline. The CDR3 is made up of 14 amino acids. CDR3 in DNA: TGCGCCAGCAGCCCCGGTGGCGGCACAGATACGCAGTATTTT. Amino acid sequence: CASSPGGGTDTQYF.

The chain carries TRBV7-6 and TRBJ1-2, with TRBD1 matching 8 bases. With V trimmed by 4 bases and J by 4 bases, 5 bases remained unmatched. The CDR3 spans 14 residues. Germline CDR1 and CDR2: SGHVS and FNYEAQ. CDR3 bases: TGTGCCAGCAGCTCTTCGACAGGGGTCTATGGCTACACCTTC. Its translation: CASSSSTGVYGYTF.

The V gene is TRBV5-6, the J gene TRBJ2-3; tentative D call: TRBD2 (5 bases). V was shortened by 0 bases and J by 1 base, with 18 bases between the two germline ends. The CDR3 runs 18 residues. CDR1 SGHDT and CDR2 YYEEEE come from the germline V gene. The CDR3 loop reads CASSLGFAGRGGTDTQYF. The DNA of the CDR3 is TGTGCCAGCAGCTTGGGTTTTGCGGGCCGAGGAGGCACAGATACGCAGTATTTT.

This chain joins TRBV5-1 and TRBJ2-2; 7 bases align to TRBD1. The CDR3 has 15 amino acids. The germline V gene encodes CDR1 SGHRS and CDR2 YFSETQ. J gave up 2 bases and V 0 bases, and 1 base lay outside the gene matches. CDR3 in amino acids: CASSLGDRNTGELFF. As DNA, the CDR3 is TGCGCCAGCAGCTTGGGGGACAGAAACACCGGGGAGCTGTTTTTT. The entire variable domain, with the rest obtained from reference TRBV5-1 and TRBJ2-2, is as follows: KAGVTQTPRYLIKTRGQQVTLSCSPISGHRSVSWYQQTPGQGLQFLFEYFSETQRNKGNFPGRFSGRQFSNSRSEMNVSTLELGDSALYLCASSLGDRNTGELFFGEGSRLTVL.

The V and J genes are TRBV2 and TRBJ1-2; TRBD1 agrees at 7 bases. V lost 5 bases, J lost 5 bases, and 14 bases stayed unmatched. The CDR3 extends over 16 amino acids. CDR1 SNHLY and CDR2 FYNNEI come from the germline V gene. This CDR3 is CASSLTGNGSVYGYTF. The CDR3 DNA reads as TGTGCCAGCAGTTTGACAGGGAATGGGTCGGTTTATGGCTACACCTTC.

The chain carries TRBV6-4 and TRBJ1-4, with D unclear. This CDR3 is 16 amino acids long. The germline gives CDR1 MRHNA, CDR2 SNTAGT. V was clipped by 0 bases and J by 7 bases, with 15 bases between them. The CDR3 protein is CASSDSGRALGEKLFF. CDR3 sequence (DNA): TGTGCCAGCAGTGACTCAGGGCGGGCCCTGGGTGAAAAACTGTTTTTT.

This chain links TRBV7-9 with TRBJ1-5, with D perhaps matching TRBD1 (6 bases). This CDR3 contains 16 residues. Germline V gene lookup returns CDR1 SEHNR and CDR2 FQNEAQ (reference sequence). The V and J ends lost 4 bases and 3 bases respectively, with 16 bases between them. CDR3 DNA sequence: TGTGCCAGCAGCTCCTGGGGGGGGACACTCAATCAGCCCCAGCATTTT. This translates into CASSSWGGTLNQPQHF.

The V call is TRBV19, the J call TRBJ1-3, with D possibly matching TRBD1 (5 bases). The CDR3 totals 16 residues. Germline assignment: CDR1 LNHDA and CDR2 SQIVND (reference sequence). V lost 4 bases to trimming and J lost 0 bases, with 13 bases between them. Here the CDR3 reads CASSKQDGSSGNTIYF. The CDR3 bases are TGTGCCAGTAGTAAACAGGACGGCAGCTCTGGAAACACCATATATTTT. The full variable domain, completed using reference TRBV19 and TRBJ1-3, is DGGITQSPKYLFRKEGQNVTLSCEQNLNHDAMYWYRQDPGQGLRLIYYSQIVNDFQKGDIAEGYSVSREKKESFPLTVTSAQKNPTAFYLCASSKQDGSSGNTIYFGEGSWLTVV.

The rearrangement joins TRBV9 to TRBJ2-6; D uncertain. Per the germline V gene, CDR1 is SGDLS and CDR2 is YYNGEE. The V end was cut by 0 bases, the J end by 0 bases, with 16 bases between. The CDR3 totals 19 residues. The CDR3 bases are TGTGCCAGCAGCGTAGGGCACACCCTTAAGAACTCTGGGGCCAACGTCCTGACTTTC. Encoded protein: CASSVGHTLKNSGANVLTF.

The rearrangement links TRBV7-9 to TRBJ2-1; 11 bases align to TRBD2. From germline, CDR1 is SEHNR and CDR2 FQNEAQ (reference sequence). V trimming: 5 bases; J trimming: 2 bases; junction bases outside the gene matches: 5. The CDR3 covers 16 residues. In DNA form, the CDR3 reads TGTGCCAGCAGCGGACCTAGCGGGAGGACCTACAATGAGCAGTTCTTC. Translating gives CASSGPSGRTYNEQFF.

This clone was counted a single time. V usage is TRBV5-1 and J usage is TRBJ2-1; D not resolved. The CDR3 has 13 amino acids. The germline V and J ends were trimmed by 0 bases and 8 bases, with 9 bases remaining between them. CDR1 and CDR2 (germline): SGHRS, YFSETQ. The CDR3 region is CASSLEKLDEQFF. The CDR3 coding sequence is TGCGCCAGCAGCTTGGAGAAGTTGGATGAGCAGTTCTTC.

The rearrangement uses TRBV11-3 and TRBJ2-1, with no clear D. The V gene's germline CDR1 is SGHNT and CDR2 YENEEA. Trimming stripped 2 bases from V and 0 bases from J, with 11 bases between. The CDR3 spans 16 residues. CDR3 in amino acids: CASSLRGGDSYNEQFF. DNA for the CDR3: TGTGCCAGCAGCTTACGTGGCGGAGACTCCTACAATGAGCAGTTCTTC.

This rearrangement joins TRBV7-8 to TRBJ1-1; D unresolved. There are 14 residues in the CDR3. CDR1 and CDR2 from the germline V gene are SGHVS and FQNEAQ. The V gene lost 3 bases and the J gene lost 1 base, with 9 bases spanning the gap. Written as DNA, the CDR3 is TGTGCCAGCAGCTTTCGCACAGCGAACACTGAAGCTTTCTTT. Protein product: CASSFRTANTEAFF.

The CDR3 bases are TGTGCCAGCAGCTTGGGGGACAGTTTACAAGAGACCCAGTACTTC. Its translation is CASSLGDSLQETQYF. The V gene is TRBV5-8, the J gene TRBJ2-5, with TRBD1 matching over 7 bases. From germline, CDR1 is SGHTS and CDR2 YDEGEE. The CDR3 has 15 residues. V was pared by 0 bases and J by 2 bases, with 4 bases of the junction left unmatched.

The chain employs TRBV5-1 and TRBJ2-1; D uncertain. The CDR3 spans 17 residues. Germline assignment: CDR1 SGHRS and CDR2 YFSETQ. With 4 bases removed from V and 2 bases from J, the gap between germline ends came to 19 bases. CDR3 residues: CASSPSTGAVAYNEQFF. In nucleotides, the CDR3 is TGCGCCAGCAGCCCGTCTACGGGCGCGGTCGCCTACAATGAGCAGTTCTTC.

This chain joins TRBV7-2 and TRBJ1-2; perhaps TRBD1 as D (5 bases). Per germline, CDR1 SGHTA and CDR2 FQGNSA. The CDR3 length is 11 residues. V shed 7 bases and J shed 4 bases, with 7 bases lying between them. CDR3 amino acids: CASTDSYGYTF. CDR3 nucleotide sequence: TGTGCCAGCACCGACAGCTATGGCTACACCTTC. The full variable domain, in which reference TRBV7-2 and TRBJ1-2 provide the parts outside the CDR3, is GAGVSQSPSNKVTEKGKDVELRCDPISGHTALYWYRQSLGQGLEFLIYFQGNSAPDKSGLPSDRFSAERTGGSVSTLTIQRTQQEDSAVYLCASTDSYGYTFGSGTRLTVV.

The chain has TRBV28 and TRBJ2-2; TRBD2 might be the D (5 bases). The V end lost 5 bases, the J end lost 2 bases, and 18 bases lay between the germline ends. CDR3 length equals 17 residues. The germline V gene encodes CDR1 MDHEN and CDR2 SYDVKM. This chain's CDR3 is CASSPFGLLINTGELFF. DNA of the CDR3: TGTGCCAGCAGTCCCTTTGGACTGCTAATTAACACCGGGGAGCTGTTTTTT.

Only one count was recorded for this clone. The CDR3 sequence: CASSLAQRENQETQYF. DNA for the CDR3: TGCGCCAGCAGCTTGGCCCAGCGGGAGAACCAAGAGACCCAGTACTTC. The chain is built from TRBV5-1 and TRBJ2-5; 8 bases fit TRBD2. The CDR3 contains 16 residues. Unmatched junction bases numbered 4, after V lost 0 bases and J lost 0 bases. Per the germline V gene, CDR1 is SGHRS and CDR2 is YFSETQ.

This rearrangement joins TRBV25-1 to TRBJ2-7; 10 bases align to TRBD2. The CDR3 contains 16 residues. The junction had 12 bases not matched to a gene; V was cut back by 4 bases and J by 6 bases. From germline, CDR1 is MGHDK and CDR2 SYGVNS. The CDR3 spells CASSGYISGRSREQYF. In DNA, the CDR3 is TGTGCCAGCAGTGGATACATTAGCGGGAGGTCCCGCGAGCAGTACTTC.

V and J are TRBV5-1 and TRBJ2-1; D gene unclear. Trimming took off 4 bases at V and 6 bases at J, with 26 bases between the two ends. Germline V gene data show CDR1 as SGHRS and CDR2 as YFSETQ. This CDR3 spans 18 amino acids. Here the CDR3 reads CASSPIGRGAYTPNEQFF. CDR3 nucleotides: TGCGCCAGCAGCCCTATAGGGCGAGGAGCCTACACCCCCAATGAGCAGTTCTTC.

The chain carries TRBV11-2 and TRBJ1-1; D call uncertain. The V gene lost 5 bases and the J gene lost 0 bases, with 13 bases spanning the gap. The CDR3 is 15 amino acids. Germline CDR1 is SGHAT and CDR2 is FQNNGV. In DNA, the CDR3 is TGTGCCAGCAGCCAATCGAGTACCATGAACACTGAAGCTTTCTTT. As protein: CASSQSSTMNTEAFF.

Only one count was recorded for this clone. The V gene is TRBV27, the J gene TRBJ2-1; 12 bases match TRBD1. Germline V gene data show CDR1 as MNHEY and CDR2 as SMNVEV (reference sequence). The CDR3 is 14 amino acids. The junction had 6 bases not matched to a gene; V was cut back by 6 bases and J by 9 bases. CDR3 coding DNA: TGTGCCAGCAGAATCGGGACAGGGGGCCTTGAGCAGTTCTTC. Protein: CASRIGTGGLEQFF.

This clone has only one observation. V usage is TRBV5-1 and J usage is TRBJ1-1, with D unresolved. The CDR3 loop spans 12 amino acids. Germline V gene lookup returns CDR1 SGHRS and CDR2 YFSETQ. The V end was cut by 2 bases, the J end by 1 base, with 3 bases between. The CDR3 region is CASSFQNTEAFF. The CDR3 nucleotides are TGCGCCAGCAGCTTCCAGAACACTGAAGCTTTCTTT.

This clone was detected only once. The DNA for the CDR3 is TGTGCCAGCAGTTTGGGACAGGCTGGGGAGCAGTACTTC. Amino acids: CASSLGQAGEQYF. The genes are TRBV6-5 and TRBJ2-7; TRBD1 matches at 8 bases. Losses at the gene ends were 4 bases for V and 7 bases for J; bases not matched to a gene: 6. Germline-derived CDR1 and CDR2 are MNHEY and SVGAGI. The CDR3 runs 13 residues.